The 5 T cell receptor beta chains reported below all come from one sample, sequenced in a study of Graves' ophthalmopathy and Graves' hyperthyroidism. TCR beta CDR3 regions were amplified from RNA transcripts. Investigators did first-round RT-PCR with HTBI primers, then second-round multiplex PCR. TCRdb reanalysed the multiplex PCR reads using MiXCR and keeps one entry per CDR3 protein. The data contain some 380,000 distinct CDR3 sequences, 15% of them singletons. Sample: peripheral blood. The source of these receptors is a woman under 30 with stable Graves' hyperthyroidism.

This clonotype occurred a few times. The rearrangement joins TRBV4-1 to TRBJ1-5; D possibly corresponds to TRBD1 (5 bases). The length of the CDR3 is 15 residues. CDR1 is MGHRA, CDR2 YSYEKL, per germline. Deletions cut 0 bases from V and 4 bases from J, with 10 bases between. CDR3 protein: CASSQDGRVNQPQHF. The CDR3 DNA sequence: TGCGCCAGCAGCCAAGATGGCAGGGTTAATCAGCCCCAGCATTTT.

This clonotype was recorded at least ten times. V and J are TRBV27 and TRBJ2-7; TRBD1 matches 7 bases. This CDR3 contains 14 residues. Germline CDR1 reads MNHEY; CDR2 reads SMNVEV (reference sequence). J lost 0 bases, V lost 5 bases, and 4 bases had no gene match. The CDR3 is CASSARTGSYEQYF. The CDR3 nucleotides read TGTGCCAGCAGTGCCCGGACAGGCTCCTACGAGCAGTACTTC.

The chain uses TRBV12-3 or TRBV12-4 and TRBJ2-7; D is possibly TRBD2 (7 bases). This CDR3 is built from 14 residues. The V and J ends lost 1 base and 2 bases respectively, with 9 bases between them. The CDR3, as DNA: TGTGCCAGCAGTTTAGAGGGGGGGGCCTACGAGCAGTACTTC. Its protein is CASSLEGGAYEQYF.

This rearrangement joins TRBV2 to TRBJ2-7; TRBD2 is a possible D gene (5 bases). The CDR3 sequence is 14 residues long. Trimming took 3 bases from V and 2 from J, leaving 11 bases between them. CDR1 is SNHLY and CDR2 is FYNNEI in the germline V gene. The CDR3 protein is CASSEITAAYEQYF. Written as DNA, the CDR3 is TGTGCCAGCAGTGAGATAACAGCGGCCTACGAGCAGTACTTC.

V gene TRBV7-8 combines with J gene TRBJ2-5; D may be TRBD2 (5 bases). Trimming took off 8 bases at V and 7 bases at J, with 29 bases between the two ends. Germline V gene sequence: CDR1 SGHVS, CDR2 FQNEAQ. The CDR3 consists of 17 residues. The CDR3 reads CASYQAGPEGSKRTQYF. The CDR3 region has the DNA TGTGCCAGCTACCAGGCGGGCCCCGAAGGATCCAAGAGGACCCAGTACTTC.